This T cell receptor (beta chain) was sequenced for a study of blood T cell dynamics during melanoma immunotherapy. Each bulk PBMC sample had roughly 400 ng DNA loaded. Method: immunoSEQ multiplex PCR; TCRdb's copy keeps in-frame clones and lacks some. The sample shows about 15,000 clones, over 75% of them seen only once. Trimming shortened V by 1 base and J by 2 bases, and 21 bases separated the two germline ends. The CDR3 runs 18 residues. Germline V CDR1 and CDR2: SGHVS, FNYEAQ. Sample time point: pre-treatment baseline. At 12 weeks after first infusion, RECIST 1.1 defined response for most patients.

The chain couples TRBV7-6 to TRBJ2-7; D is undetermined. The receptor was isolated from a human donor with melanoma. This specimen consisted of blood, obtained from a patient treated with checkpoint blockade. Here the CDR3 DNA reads TGTGCCAGCAGCTTAGTGGGTAACGGTGGTGGTCTTACCTACGAGCAGTACTTC. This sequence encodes CASSLVGNGGGLTYEQYF.